The T cell receptor (beta chain) under discussion was sequenced for a study of glioma-infiltrating T cells. Study-level points and caveats: Gliomas, especially low-grade, showed above-expected tissue-blood divergence; non-neoplastic patients showed below. Very few CDR3 sequences were shared between tissue and blood.

Trimming removed 4 bases from V and 4 bases from J; junction bases left unmatched: 8. The CDR3 covers 15 residues. Germline values: CDR1 MNHEY, CDR2 SMNVEV (reference sequence). Amplification of TCR alpha and beta CDR3 regions from RNA used iRepertoire nested multiplex PCR. Tissue mRNA or PBMC total RNA, roughly 85-450 ng, went into one-step reverse transcription and amplification. TCRdb re-derived calls from the multiplex PCR reads in MiXCR, one entry per CDR3 protein. The repertoire consists of approximately 190,000 distinct CDR3 sequences, with roughly a third occurring once and the leading ten covering around 20%. With regard to this clonotype: Its antigen is undetermined.

This TCR was sampled from a human donor with low-grade glioma or glioblastoma, undergoing nonglioma brain surgery, or in good health (not recorded which). This chain links TRBV27 with TRBJ1-2; 8 bases map to TRBD1. Source material: glioma tissue, nonneoplastic brain tissue, or PBMCs (not recorded which). In nucleotides, the CDR3 is TGTGCCAGCAGTTCGCTAACAGGGGGTGGCTATGGCTACACCTTC. The encoded protein is CASSSLTGGGYGYTF.